This is a list of T cell receptor beta chains from one sample in a study of T cell repertoires in cytomegalovirus infection. TCRdb re-analysed the reads in MiXCR, keeping a single row per CDR3 protein. The sample carries about 150,000 distinct CDR3 sequences, around 24% recorded once. Sequencing was done on a sample of PBMCs. All receptors come from a human donor in good health (CMV status not recorded). Some clones in this sample may be carry-over from other donors' samples. Each CDR3 is given with its conserved first and last residue. D genes are given only for firm matches. Part of the rows lack a size; the others show once, few, many or a class for expanded clones.

CDR3 length	D gene	clone size	V gene	J gene	CDR3 DNA	CDR3 protein
14	NA	few	TRBV7-8	TRBJ2-6	TGTGCCAGCAGCCCGGGCGCTGGGGCCAACGTCCTGACTTTC	CASSPGAGANVLTF
16	TRBD2	few	TRBV11-2	TRBJ2-5	TGTGCCAGCAGCTCGCTCCGACTAGCGGGAGTTGAGACCCAGTACTTC	CASSSLRLAGVETQYF
17	TRBD2	few	TRBV12-3/TRBV12-4	TRBJ2-2	TGTGCCAGCAGAAGACTAGCGGGAGGGTTAAACACCGGGGAGCTGTTTTTT	CASRRLAGGLNTGELFF
13	NA	few	TRBV19	TRBJ2-1	TGTGCCAGTAGTATCCTTACAGCAGGTGAGCAGTTCTTC	CASSILTAGEQFF
14	NA	once	TRBV7-6	TRBJ2-2	TGTGCCAGCAGCCCGGTAGGAGACAACCGGGAGCTGTTTTTT	CASSPVGDNRELFF
15	NA	few	TRBV7-9	TRBJ2-6	TGTGCCAGCAGCTTAGAGGACTCTGGGGCCAACGTCCTGACTTTC	CASSLEDSGANVLTF
17	TRBD2	NA	TRBV7-9	TRBJ2-1	TGTGCCAGCAGCTTCGCCAAGGGCGGGAGGGCCAACAATGAGCAGTTCTTC	CASSFAKGGRANNEQFF
15	NA	few	TRBV2	TRBJ2-7	TGTGCCAGCAGTGAAGGGTGGGACCGGACCTACGAGCAGTACTTC	CASSEGWDRTYEQYF
15	TRBD1	many	TRBV7-2	TRBJ2-5	TGTGCCAGCAGCAGGGACAGGGGTGGGCAAGAGACCCAGTACTTC	CASSRDRGGQETQYF
14	NA	NA	TRBV6-2/TRBV6-3	TRBJ1-5	TGTGCCAGCAGCTGGACAGAGACGAATCAGCCCCAGCATTTT	CASSWTETNQPQHF